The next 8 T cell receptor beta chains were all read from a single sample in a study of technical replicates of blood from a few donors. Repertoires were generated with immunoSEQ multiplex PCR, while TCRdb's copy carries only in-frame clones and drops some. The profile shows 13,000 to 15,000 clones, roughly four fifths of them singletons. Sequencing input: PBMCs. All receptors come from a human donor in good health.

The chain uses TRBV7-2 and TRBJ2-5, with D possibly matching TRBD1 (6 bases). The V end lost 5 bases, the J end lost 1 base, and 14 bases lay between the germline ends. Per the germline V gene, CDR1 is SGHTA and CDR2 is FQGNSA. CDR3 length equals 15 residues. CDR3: CASSRQRGGQETQYF. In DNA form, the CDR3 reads TGTGCCAGCAGCCGGCAGAGAGGGGGCCAAGAGACCCAGTACTTC.

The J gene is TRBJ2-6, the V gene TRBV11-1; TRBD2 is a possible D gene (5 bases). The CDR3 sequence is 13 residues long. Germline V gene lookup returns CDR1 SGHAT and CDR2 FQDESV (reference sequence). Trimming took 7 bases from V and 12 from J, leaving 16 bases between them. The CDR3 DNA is TGTGCCAGCACCCAAGCGGCGGCAGTCGTCCTGACTTTC. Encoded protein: CASTQAAAVVLTF.

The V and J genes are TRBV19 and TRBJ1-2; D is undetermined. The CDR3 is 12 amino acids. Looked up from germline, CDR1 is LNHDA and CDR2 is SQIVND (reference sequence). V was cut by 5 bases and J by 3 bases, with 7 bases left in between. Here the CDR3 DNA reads TGTGCCAGTAGTCGCGGTGACTATGGCTACACCTTC. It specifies CASSRGDYGYTF.

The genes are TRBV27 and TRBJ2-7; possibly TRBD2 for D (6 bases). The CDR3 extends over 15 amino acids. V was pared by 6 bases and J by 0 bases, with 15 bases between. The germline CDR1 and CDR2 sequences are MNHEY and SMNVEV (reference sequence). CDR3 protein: CASRIGGPVSYEQYF. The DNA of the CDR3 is TGTGCCAGCAGAATCGGAGGGCCTGTCTCCTACGAGCAGTACTTC.

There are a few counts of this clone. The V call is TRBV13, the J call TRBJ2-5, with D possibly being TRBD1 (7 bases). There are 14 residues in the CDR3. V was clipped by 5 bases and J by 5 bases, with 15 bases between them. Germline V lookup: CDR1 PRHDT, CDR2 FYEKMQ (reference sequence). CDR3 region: CASSRLQGRETQYF. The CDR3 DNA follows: TGTGCCAGCAGCCGACTACAGGGGAGGGAGACCCAGTACTTC.

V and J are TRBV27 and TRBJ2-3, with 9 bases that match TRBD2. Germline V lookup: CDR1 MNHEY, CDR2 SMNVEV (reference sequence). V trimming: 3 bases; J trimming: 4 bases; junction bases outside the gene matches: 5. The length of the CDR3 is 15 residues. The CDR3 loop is CASSFLAGLSDTQYF. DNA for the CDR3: TGTGCCAGCAGTTTTCTAGCGGGATTATCAGATACGCAGTATTTT.

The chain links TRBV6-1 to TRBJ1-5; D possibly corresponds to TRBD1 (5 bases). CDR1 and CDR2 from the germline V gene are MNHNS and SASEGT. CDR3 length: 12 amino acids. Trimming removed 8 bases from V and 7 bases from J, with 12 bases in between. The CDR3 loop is CASSDSSQPQHF. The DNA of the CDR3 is TGTGCCAGCTCAGACAGCAGCCAGCCCCAGCATTTT.

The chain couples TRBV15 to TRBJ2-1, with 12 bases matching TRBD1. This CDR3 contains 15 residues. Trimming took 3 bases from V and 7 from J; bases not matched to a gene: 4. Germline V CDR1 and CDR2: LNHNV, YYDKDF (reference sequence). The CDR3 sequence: CATSRGQGAVNEQFF. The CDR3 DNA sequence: TGTGCCACCAGCAGGGGACAGGGGGCAGTAAATGAGCAGTTCTTC.